The clone carrying this TCR beta chain has only a few counts. What it binds is unknown. The data belong to a study of cytomegalovirus exposure and HLA in healthy donors. Findings of the study overall: Most TCRs appeared rarely, but some public TCRs recurred in many donors. Cytomegalovirus status was reportedly diagnosed by the classifier with high sensitivity and specificity.

PCR involved 60 Vbeta and 13 Jbeta primers. Using immunoSEQ multiplex PCR, the repertoire was profiled, and TCRdb retains in-frame clones only, with some absent. Among about 120,000 clones, about 76% were seen once, and the ten largest hold 3% to 5%. The CDR3 totals 15 residues. V was cut by 0 bases and J by 7 bases, with 16 bases left in between. The V gene's germline CDR1 is SEHNR and CDR2 FQNEAQ (reference sequence). The sequenced sample consisted of PBMCs. The TCR originated in a woman aged 25 to 45 in good health and CMV-seronegative. The rearrangement uses TRBV7-9 and TRBJ2-7; possibly TRBD1 for D (6 bases). Here the CDR3 reads CASSLARTEPREQYF. The CDR3 DNA reads as TGTGCCAGCAGCTTAGCGCGGACAGAACCTCGGGAGCAGTACTTC.